This T cell receptor (beta chain) was recovered during a study of control samples from healthy donors and cancer patients. The method was immunoSEQ multiplex PCR; TCRdb's version includes in-frame clones alone and lacks a portion of them. The sample gives under 200,000 clones, approximately 86% of which show up once; under 5% is in the top ten. Germline trimming cut 2 bases from V and 2 bases from J; bases unmatched to any gene: 9. CDR3 length: 18 amino acids. Per germline, CDR1 MNHEY and CDR2 SMNVEV (reference sequence). Sequences were obtained from blood. This receptor was obtained from a woman in her twenties or thirties in good health. The chain employs TRBV27 and TRBJ1-4; 9 nucleotides line up with TRBD1. The CDR3 loop reads CASSLEDGTGWTNEKLFF. In nucleotides, the CDR3 is TGTGCCAGCAGTTTAGAGGACGGGACAGGGTGGACTAATGAAAAACTGTTTTTT.